Sequencing of this T cell receptor (beta chain) was carried out in a study of blood T cell repertoires in COVID-19 (dated by TCRdb to the early 2020s). With respect to the entire study: Samples covering the acute and convalescent phases of COVID-19 were provided by collaborators in the United States, Italy and Spain. Where available, HLA class I and class II types were taken from metadata supplied by the sample provider and were not determined by assay-based typing. Deeply sampled blood TCRbeta repertoires from subjects exposed to, actively infected with, or recovered from COVID-19 were included in the dataset. The sample metadata nearly always contained a de-identified subject ID, COVID-19 status, age in years and sex. The samples were drawn from two sources: the first 160 participants of the ongoing ImmuneRACE study, and 1,000 to 1,500 subjects contributed by 6 global collaborators. The material from the prospective study consisted of cDNA or gDNA derived from T cells, B-cell-depleted T cells, or PBMCs. The repertoires were released in a freely available public database meant as a resource for research on the immune response to SARS-CoV-2.

This clone was observed once. Its antigen is currently not known. One base away there is no much larger clone; base qualities are not given. The germline V gene encodes CDR1 SEHNR and CDR2 FQNEAQ (reference sequence). Trimming removed 1 base from V and 5 bases from J; the gene matches leave 6 bases unexplained. Its CDR3 holds 17 amino acids, cysteine through phenylalanine. Only the CDR3 part of the read is kept: 51 bases, read in frame from the first base. One collaborating source in Seattle enrolled patients during active infection and followed them longitudinally through the course of disease. Whole blood was collected in K2EDTA tubes by collaborating institutions according to the institutions' own protocols. Collaborator samples were shipped for TCRbeta analysis as frozen whole blood, isolated PBMCs, or DNA extracted from either sample type. The paper's findings and limits, for the study overall: How much clinical and demographic metadata was included differed by source and by participant, and the metadata was provided uncurated.

TCRbeta CDR3 regions were amplified from genomic DNA by means of the immunoSEQ Assay, a bias-controlled multiplex PCR. For the original study's pipeline: The number of nucleated cells in each sample was estimated by amplification of reference gene primers within the assay. To quantify the absolute abundance of each unique TCRbeta CDR3 rearrangement, sequence reads were collapsed and filtered. Productive Simpson clonality was computed per sample as the square root of Simpson's diversity index over productive rearrangements. TCRdb re-hosts the immuneACCESS table, in-frame sequences only. Its copies lack some clones; in the studies checked, an unresolved V gene accounts for under half of them, and the cause for the rest is not known. V, J and clone size are those of that table, while D and trimming were read from the DNA. The sample has about 350,000 clones on record, 87% of them singletons. Of the sample, 7.5% to 10% falls within the top ten clones.

The chain was built from TRBV7-9 and TRBJ1-4; 11 bases in between match TRBD1. The TCR sequence derives from a man under 40 with COVID-19, enrolled during active disease. The sequencing input was peripheral blood. The CDR3 sequence is CASSLGHRDRGNEKLFF. The DNA sequence follows: TGTGCCAGCAGCTTAGGTCACCGGGACAGGGGGAATGAAAAACTGTTTTTT.